The clone carrying this TCR beta chain was seen a few times. In the PCR, 60 Vbeta and 13 Jbeta primers were used. The method was immunoSEQ multiplex PCR; TCRdb's version includes in-frame clones alone and lacks a portion of them. In the table there are around 140,000 clones, roughly four fifths of which are singletons. Germline assignment: CDR1 SGHDT and CDR2 YYEEEE. CDR3 length equals 13 residues. V lost 4 bases to trimming and J lost 10 bases, with 17 bases between them. This sample was taken from a study of cytomegalovirus exposure and HLA in healthy donors. Whole-study context: As released early, the data held 80 million to 90 million unique TCRs from HLA-typed donors.

V is TRBV5-6 and J is TRBJ1-1; TRBD1 is a possible D gene (6 bases). The sequencing input was PBMCs. The TCR comes from a male donor in good health and CMV-seronegative. CDR3 DNA: TGTGCCAGCAGCATCCTGGGGGGGGCGGCAGCTTTCTTT. Amino acid sequence: CASSILGGAAAFF.